The 13 T cell receptor beta chains in this list originate from one sample, sequenced in a study of blood T cells in healthy people across ages. Through a sample-barcoded 5' primer and a J-beta primer mix, a second PCR was run for about 6 to 11 cycles. TCRdb reprocessed the 5' RACE reads with MiXCR, giving one entry per CDR3 protein. This table holds 1.5 million to 2 million distinct CDR3 sequences, roughly 27% found once. Material for sequencing was blood. The receptors here all came from a woman in her 30s in good health.

About this clonotype: It may be a read error: a sequence one base away is much more abundant. V usage is TRBV24-1 and J usage is TRBJ2-4; 9 bases fit TRBD1. This CDR3 spans 16 amino acids. The trim removed 3 bases at V and 13 bases at J, leaving 15 bases unmatched. Germline loops: CDR1 KGHDR, CDR2 SFDVKD. CDR3 loop: CATSDSGTGSYNEQYF. CDR3 DNA: TGTGCCACCAGTGATAGTGGGACAGGGTCATACAATGAGCAGTACTTC.

This chain uses TRBV9 with TRBJ1-1; TRBD1 aligns across 9 bases. In germline, CDR1 is SGDLS, CDR2 YYNGEE. The CDR3 is 15 amino acids. V lost 0 bases to trimming and J lost 5 bases; unmatched junction nucleotides: 5. The CDR3 loop is CASSVAGDRETEAFF. The CDR3 DNA sequence: TGTGCCAGCAGCGTAGCTGGGGACAGGGAAACTGAAGCTTTCTTT.

The chain has TRBV5-5 and TRBJ2-5; D might be TRBD1 (7 bases). There are 13 residues in the CDR3. Germline loops: CDR1 SGHKS, CDR2 YYEKEE (reference sequence). Trimming stripped 4 bases from V and 5 bases from J, with 12 bases between. This CDR3 reads CASSDPGGETQYF. CDR3 DNA: TGTGCCAGCAGCGATCCAGGGGGGGAGACCCAGTACTTC.

This clonotype was detected many times. V gene TRBV29-1 combines with J gene TRBJ2-3; no reliable D call. This CDR3 region has 13 residues. The V and J ends lost 6 bases and 3 bases respectively, with 13 bases between them. CDR1 SQVTM and CDR2 ANQGSEA come from the germline V gene. CDR3 coding DNA: TGCAGCGTGCGGACCCGGCAGACAGATACGCAGTATTTT. Its translation is CSVRTRQTDTQYF.

This clonotype was counted only a few times. CDR3: CAISDPDSNQPQHF. Here the CDR3 DNA reads TGTGCCATCAGTGACCCCGACAGCAATCAGCCCCAGCATTTT. This chain connects TRBV10-3 to TRBJ1-5; D unresolved. The ends were cut back, 3 bases at V and 1 base at J, with 7 bases in the middle. Germline assignment: CDR1 ENHRY and CDR2 SYGVKD. The CDR3 runs 14 residues.

The J gene is TRBJ1-1, the V gene TRBV5-5, with TRBD1 matching 7 bases. V lost 6 bases and J lost 1; bases outside the gene matches: 6. The germline CDR1 and CDR2 sequences are SGHKS and YYEKEE (reference sequence). CDR3 length: 14 amino acids. CDR3 sequence: CASNSDRPNTEAFF. The CDR3 nucleotides read TGTGCCAGCAATTCGGACAGGCCGAACACTGAAGCTTTCTTT.

The chain is built from TRBV11-2 and TRBJ2-1; TRBD1 aligns across 7 bases. The junction had 16 bases not matched to a gene; V was cut back by 5 bases and J by 0 bases. CDR3 size: 19 residues. In germline, CDR1 is SGHAT, CDR2 FQNNGV. DNA for the CDR3: TGTGCCAGCAGCGGATTAGGACAGGCTACTGCAGGCTCCTACAATGAGCAGTTCTTC. Translation: CASSGLGQATAGSYNEQFF.

This clonotype has a handful of counts. V is TRBV20-1 and J is TRBJ1-5; D might be TRBD1 (6 bases). V lost 6 bases, J lost 0 bases, and 9 bases lay in between. Germline V CDR1 and CDR2: DFQATT, SNEGSKA (reference sequence). This CDR3 region has 13 residues. CDR3 in amino acids: CSANRASNQPQHF. The CDR3 nucleotides read TGCAGTGCAAACAGGGCTAGCAATCAGCCCCAGCATTTT.

With respect to this clonotype: Given a much more abundant clone one base away, this may be a read error. The rearrangement joins TRBV7-2 to TRBJ2-4; 7 bases fit TRBD1. CDR1 and CDR2 from the germline V gene are SGHTA and FQGNSA. This CDR3 region has 16 residues. This chain's CDR3 is CASSLARDRAKNIRYF. As DNA, the CDR3 is TGTGCCAGCAGCTTAGCGAGAGACAGGGCCAAAAACATTCGGTACTTC.

The chain carries TRBV20-1 and TRBJ2-1, with D tentatively TRBD1 or TRBD2 (5 bases each). Germline V CDR1 and CDR2: DFQATT, SNEGSKA (reference sequence). V lost 0 bases and J lost 14, with 26 bases in between. The CDR3 sequence is 16 residues long. CDR3 coding DNA: TGCAGTGCTAGAGATAAAAGGATTCGGGGCCTAAGTTCTGAGTTCTTC. Encoded protein: CSARDKRIRGLSSEFF.

This clonotype was counted between two and nine times. An end of the junction does not agree with germline; a read error may underlie this. The genes are TRBV7-2 and TRBJ2-7; 8 nucleotides align to TRBD2. In germline, CDR1 is SGHTA, CDR2 FQGNSA. The CDR3 sequence is 13 residues long. CDR3 amino acids: CASSSGLVYVQYF. The CDR3 DNA reads TGTGCCAGCAGCTCGGGACTAGTTTACGTGCAGTACTTC.

This chain connects TRBV7-9 to TRBJ2-5; D unresolved. Per the germline V gene, CDR1 is SEHNR and CDR2 is FQNEAQ (reference sequence). The CDR3 consists of 14 residues. Trimming cost V 2 bases and J 2 bases, with 9 bases left between them. CDR3 residues: CASSLFGRQETQYF. The CDR3 DNA is TGTGCCAGCAGCTTATTTGGACGGCAAGAGACCCAGTACTTC.

With regard to this clonotype: With a much larger clone just one base away, this may be a read error. This sequence joins TRBV7-6 and TRBJ2-4; 8 bases map to TRBD2. The DNA end is more similar to TRBJ2-7, so the J call may be wrong. CDR1 and CDR2 from the germline V gene are SGHVS and FNYEAQ. The CDR3 extends over 15 amino acids. The CDR3 DNA reads as TGTGCCAGCAGCTTAGGCCCAGCGGGGGACTACGAGCAGTACTTC. Its translation is CASSLGPAGDYEQYF.